These 10 T cell receptor beta chains share one sample of origin, sequenced in a study of blood T cells in healthy people across ages. Combining a sample-barcoded 5' primer with a J-beta primer mix, a second PCR ran for 7 to 11 cycles. TCRdb re-called the 5' RACE reads through MiXCR, storing one row per CDR3 protein. The sample carries approximately 820,000 distinct CDR3 sequences, approximately 48% recorded once. Sample: blood. All receptors derive from a man aged 60 to 69 in good health.

Ten or more counts support this clonotype. The DNA for the CDR3 is TGTGCCAGCAGCCTTTTGTCGGCTCGAACAGGGGGGAACTATGGCTACACCTTC. It codes for CASSLLSARTGGNYGYTF. The V call is TRBV7-9, the J call TRBJ1-2; 8 bases line up with TRBD1. Looked up from germline, CDR1 is SEHNR and CDR2 is FQNEAQ (reference sequence). The CDR3 extends over 18 amino acids. The V and J ends lost 5 bases and 2 bases, in that order; junction bases with no gene match: 16.

This chain connects TRBV10-3 to TRBJ2-5; D is undetermined. The CDR3 length is 15 residues. With 3 bases removed from V and 1 base from J, the gap between germline ends came to 12 bases. The germline V gene encodes CDR1 ENHRY and CDR2 SYGVKD. For the CDR3, the DNA is TGTGCCATCAGTGAATTGACCGACCGCCAAGAGACCCAGTACTTC. Its translation: CAISELTDRQETQYF.

This clonotype was detected many times. The chain employs TRBV27 and TRBJ2-3, with TRBD1 matching over 8 bases. After removal of 6 bases from V and 6 bases from J, the junction contained 2 bases not matched to a gene. The CDR3 contains 12 residues. Looked up from germline, CDR1 is MNHEY and CDR2 is SMNVEV (reference sequence). CDR3 sequence: CASRTGADTQYF. The CDR3 DNA follows: TGTGCCAGCAGGACAGGGGCGGATACGCAGTATTTT.

This clonotype was found many times. The J gene is TRBJ2-7, the V gene TRBV12-3 or TRBV12-4; 8 bases fit TRBD1. This CDR3 contains 15 residues. The V gene end was trimmed by 5 bases and the J gene end by 0 bases; junction bases not matched to a gene: 6. The CDR3 nucleotides are TGTGCCAGCAGTCCTCGGACAGGGAGCTCCTACGAGCAGTACTTC. Translating gives CASSPRTGSSYEQYF.

A few counts support this clonotype. Here the CDR3 reads CASTWKVPYNEQFF. CDR3 nucleotide sequence: TGTGCCAGCACTTGGAAGGTCCCCTACAATGAGCAGTTCTTC. The J gene is TRBJ2-1, the V gene TRBV12-3 or TRBV12-4; D not certain. CDR3 length equals 14 residues. Trimming removed 7 bases at V and 2 bases at J, with 12 bases between.

The chain has TRBV7-2 and TRBJ2-1, with a weak D call TRBD2 (6 bases). The CDR3 consists of 17 residues. Germline CDR1 is SGHTA and CDR2 is FQGNSA. V dropped 5 bases and J dropped 4 bases, with 21 bases sitting between them. The CDR3 region is CASSPKRPGDPYNEQFF. The CDR3 DNA is TGTGCCAGCAGCCCCAAACGGCCGGGGGACCCTTACAATGAGCAGTTCTTC.

This chain links TRBV25-1 with TRBJ2-1; 8 nucleotides align to TRBD1. The germline V gene encodes CDR1 MGHDK and CDR2 SYGVNS. Germline trimming cut 2 bases from V and 11 bases from J; bases unmatched to any gene: 11. The length of the CDR3 is 15 residues. CDR3 in DNA: TGTGCCAGCAGTGAACCACGCGGACAGGGCTCAAAGCAGTTCTTC. Translated, it gives CASSEPRGQGSKQFF. The whole variable domain, remainder taken from reference TRBV25-1 and TRBJ2-1, is EADIYQTPRYLVIGTGKKITLECSQTMGHDKMYWYQQDPGMELHLIHYSYGVNSTEKGDLSSESTVSRIRTEHFPLTLESARPSHTSQYLCASSEPRGQGSKQFFGPGTRLTVL.

The sample holds a few counts of this clonotype. This rearrangement joins TRBV4-3 to TRBJ1-4, with D unresolved. Germline CDR1 is LGHNA and CDR2 is YSLEER. The CDR3 contains 11 residues. Trimming took off 1 base at V and 12 bases at J, with 6 bases between the two ends. CDR3 residues: CASSQGGELFF. DNA of the CDR3: TGCGCCAGCAGCCAAGGAGGAGAACTGTTTTTT.

This chain connects TRBV6-2 or TRBV6-3 to TRBJ2-7; D not certain. Trimming took off 4 bases at V and 3 bases at J, with 16 bases between the two ends. The CDR3 has 15 residues. Germline V gene data show CDR1 as MNHEY and CDR2 as SVGEGT. CDR3 sequence reads: CASSFKGSGGYEQYF. The CDR3 region has the DNA TGTGCCAGCAGTTTCAAAGGCTCGGGCGGCTACGAGCAGTACTTC.

This clonotype was seen once. V is TRBV4-2 and J is TRBJ2-4; the D is unclear. The better agreement between TRBJ2-7 and the DNA end casts doubt on the J call. The CDR3 is made up of 14 amino acids. The germline gives CDR1 LGHNA, CDR2 YNFKEQ. The CDR3 region is CASSQPSGAYEQYF. The CDR3 region has the DNA TGTGCCAGCAGCCAACCGTCTGGGGCCTACGAGCAGTACTTC.